These 8 T cell receptor beta chains share one sample of origin, sequenced in a study of T-cell reconstitution after alpha-beta-depleted transplantation in children. TCRbeta library construction was performed incorporating unique molecular identifiers. TCRdb redid the calling of the PCR reads with MiXCR, one entry per CDR3 protein. Here the sample spans around 600,000 distinct CDR3 sequences, about 10% being singletons. Sequences were derived from PBMCs from the stem cell graft donor, sampled from the stem cell graft. The source of these receptors is a human donor who donated a stem cell graft to a child with acute myeloid leukemia.

V usage is TRBV25-1 and J usage is TRBJ1-1; TRBD1 is a possible D gene (5 bases). Trimming left V 0 bases short and J 2 bases short, with 13 bases between. The CDR3 totals 16 residues. Germline V lookup: CDR1 MGHDK, CDR2 SYGVNS. CDR3 in amino acids: CASSEYGWGGNTEAFF. The CDR3 DNA is TGTGCCAGCAGTGAATATGGGTGGGGCGGTAACACTGAAGCTTTCTTT.

This clonotype was counted a few times. The chain joins TRBV5-1 to TRBJ2-7; 11 bases are a match to TRBD2. Germline loops: CDR1 SGHRS, CDR2 YFSETQ. The CDR3 runs to 14 residues. Trimming took 1 base from V and 7 from J; bases not matched to a gene: 4. The CDR3 bases are TGCGCCAGCAGCTTGACTAGCGGGAGTTGGGAGCAGTACTTC. Translating it yields CASSLTSGSWEQYF.

This clonotype occurred a few times. The rearrangement links TRBV5-1 to TRBJ2-7; 9 bases fit TRBD1. CDR1 and CDR2 from the germline V gene are SGHRS and YFSETQ. CDR3 length: 15 amino acids. After removal of 4 bases from V and 3 bases from J, the junction contained 8 bases not matched to a gene. CDR3 sequence (DNA): TGCGCCAGCAGCGCGATCCCGGGACAGGGCTACGAGCAGTACTTC. Amino acid sequence: CASSAIPGQGYEQYF. Full variable domain (outside the CDR3, taken from reference TRBV5-1 and TRBJ2-7): KAGVTQTPRYLIKTRGQQVTLSCSPISGHRSVSWYQQTPGQGLQFLFEYFSETQRNKGNFPGRFSGRQFSNSRSEMNVSTLELGDSALYLCASSAIPGQGYEQYFGPGTRLTVT.

This clonotype has just a few counts. This chain uses TRBV12-3 or TRBV12-4 with TRBJ1-3; 9 bases match TRBD1. The V and J ends lost 6 bases and 0 bases, in that order; junction bases with no gene match: 6. The CDR3 is made up of 16 amino acids. This CDR3 reads CASSPQGALSGNTIYF. DNA for the CDR3: TGTGCCAGCAGCCCACAGGGGGCTCTCTCTGGAAACACCATATATTTT.

This chain connects TRBV7-3 to TRBJ2-7, with 8 bases that match TRBD2. V was clipped by 5 bases and J by 6 bases; unmatched bases: 15. The length of the CDR3 is 16 residues. Germline V gene lookup returns CDR1 SGHTA and CDR2 FQGTGA. This chain's CDR3 is CASSPSGGAGGSEQYF. CDR3 coding DNA: TGTGCCAGCAGCCCCTCGGGGGGCGCGGGAGGTTCCGAGCAGTACTTC.

The chain couples TRBV12-3 or TRBV12-4 to TRBJ2-7; TRBD1 might be the D (6 bases). V lost 2 bases and J 5 bases, leaving 10 bases between the germline ends. This CDR3 is built from 13 residues. The CDR3 loop is CASSLRGIDEQYF. CDR3 sequence (DNA): TGTGCCAGCAGTTTAAGGGGGATCGACGAGCAGTACTTC.

The chain uses TRBV3-1 and TRBJ2-2, with D possibly being TRBD1 or TRBD2 (6 bases each). The length of the CDR3 is 15 residues. The V gene lost 3 bases and the J gene lost 3 bases, with 11 bases spanning the gap. The germline CDR1 and CDR2 sequences are LGHDT and YNNKEL (reference sequence). CDR3 in DNA: TGTGCCAGCAGCCATTCGGGGGCGTACACCGGGGAGCTGTTTTTT. Amino acid sequence: CASSHSGAYTGELFF.

This clonotype came up a few times. V gene TRBV5-1 combines with J gene TRBJ2-5; D may be TRBD1 or TRBD2 (6 bases each). The CDR3 contains 15 residues. Per the germline V gene, CDR1 is SGHRS and CDR2 is YFSETQ. Trimming cost V 5 bases and J 5 bases, with 19 bases left between them. CDR3 loop: CASRAGRGGPETQYF. The CDR3 bases are TGCGCCAGCAGGGCGGGACGTGGGGGCCCCGAGACCCAGTACTTC.